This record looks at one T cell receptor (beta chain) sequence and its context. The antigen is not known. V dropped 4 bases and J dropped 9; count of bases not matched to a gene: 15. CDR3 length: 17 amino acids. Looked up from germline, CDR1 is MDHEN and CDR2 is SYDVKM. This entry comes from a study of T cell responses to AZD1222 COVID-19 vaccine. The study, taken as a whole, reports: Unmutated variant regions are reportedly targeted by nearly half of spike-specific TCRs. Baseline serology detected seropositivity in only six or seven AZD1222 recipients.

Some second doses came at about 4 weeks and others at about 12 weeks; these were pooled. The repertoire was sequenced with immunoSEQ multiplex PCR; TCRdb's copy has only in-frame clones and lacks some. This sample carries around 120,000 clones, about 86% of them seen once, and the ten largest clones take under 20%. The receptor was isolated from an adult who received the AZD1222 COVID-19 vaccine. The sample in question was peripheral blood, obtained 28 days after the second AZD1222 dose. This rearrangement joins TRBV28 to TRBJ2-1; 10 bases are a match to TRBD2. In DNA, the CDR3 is TGTGCCAGCAGTTGCTGGGACAAGCGGGAGGGCCAGCGTGAGCAGTTCTTC. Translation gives CASSCWDKREGQREQFF.